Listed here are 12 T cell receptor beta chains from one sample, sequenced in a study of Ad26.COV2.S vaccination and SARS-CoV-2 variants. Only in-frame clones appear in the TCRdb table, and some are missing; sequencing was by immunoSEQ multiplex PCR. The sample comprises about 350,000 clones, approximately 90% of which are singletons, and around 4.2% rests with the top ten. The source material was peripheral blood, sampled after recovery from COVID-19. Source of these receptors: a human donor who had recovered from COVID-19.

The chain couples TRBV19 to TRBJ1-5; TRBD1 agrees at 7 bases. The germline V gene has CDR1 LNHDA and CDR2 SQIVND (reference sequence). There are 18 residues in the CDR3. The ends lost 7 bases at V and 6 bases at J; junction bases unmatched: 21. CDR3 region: CASMRFGTAQGLIQPQHF. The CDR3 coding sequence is TGTGCCAGTATGAGATTTGGGACAGCACAGGGGCTCATTCAGCCCCAGCATTTT.

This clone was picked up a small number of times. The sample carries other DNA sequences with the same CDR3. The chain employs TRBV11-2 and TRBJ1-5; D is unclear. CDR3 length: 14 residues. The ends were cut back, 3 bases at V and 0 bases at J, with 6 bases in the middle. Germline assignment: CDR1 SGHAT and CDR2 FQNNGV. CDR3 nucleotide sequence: TGTGCCAGCAGCTTGGGGTATAGCAATCAGCCCCAGCATTTT. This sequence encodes CASSLGYSNQPQHF. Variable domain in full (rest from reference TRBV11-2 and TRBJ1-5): EAGVAQSPRYKIIEKRQSVAFWCNPISGHATLYWYQQILGQGPKLLIQFQNNGVVDDSQLPKDRFSAERLKGVDSTLKIQPAKLEDSAVYLCASSLGYSNQPQHFGDGTRLSIL.

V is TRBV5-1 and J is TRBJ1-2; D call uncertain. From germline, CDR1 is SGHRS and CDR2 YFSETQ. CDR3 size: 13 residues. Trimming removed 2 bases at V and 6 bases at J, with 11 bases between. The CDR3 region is CASSLRVENGYTF. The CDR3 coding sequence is TGCGCCAGCAGCTTAAGGGTAGAGAATGGCTACACCTTC.

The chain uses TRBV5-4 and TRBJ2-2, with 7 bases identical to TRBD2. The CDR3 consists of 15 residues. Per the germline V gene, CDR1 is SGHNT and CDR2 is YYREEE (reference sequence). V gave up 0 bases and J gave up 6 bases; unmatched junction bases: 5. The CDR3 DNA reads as TGTGCCAGCAGCTTGGAGGGTCTAGCGGCCGGGGAGCTGTTTTTT. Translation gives CASSLEGLAAGELFF.

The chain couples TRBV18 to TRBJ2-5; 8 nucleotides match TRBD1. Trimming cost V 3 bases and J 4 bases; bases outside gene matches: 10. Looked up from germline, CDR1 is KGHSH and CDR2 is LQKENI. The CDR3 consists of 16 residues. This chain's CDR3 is CASSPGDRLIGETQYF. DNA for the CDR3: TGTGCCAGCTCACCGGGGGACAGGCTGATCGGAGAGACCCAGTACTTC.

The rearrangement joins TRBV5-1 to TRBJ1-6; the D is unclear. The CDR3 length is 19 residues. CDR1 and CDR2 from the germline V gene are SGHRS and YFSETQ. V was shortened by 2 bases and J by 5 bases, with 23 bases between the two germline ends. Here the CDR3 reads CASSLSSLNLIQDNSPLHF. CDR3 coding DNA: TGCGCCAGCAGCTTATCGAGCCTCAACCTGATCCAAGATAATTCACCCCTCCACTTT. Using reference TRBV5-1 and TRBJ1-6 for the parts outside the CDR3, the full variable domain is KAGVTQTPRYLIKTRGQQVTLSCSPISGHRSVSWYQQTPGQGLQFLFEYFSETQRNKGNFPGRFSGRQFSNSRSEMNVSTLELGDSALYLCASSLSSLNLIQDNSPLHFGNGTRLTVT.

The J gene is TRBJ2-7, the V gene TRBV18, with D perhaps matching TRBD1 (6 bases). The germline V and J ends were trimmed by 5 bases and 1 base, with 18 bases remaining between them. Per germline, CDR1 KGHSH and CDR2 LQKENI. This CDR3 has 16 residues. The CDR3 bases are TGTGCCAGCTCAATCGACTCAGGGGCGATTTCCTACGAGCAGTACTTC. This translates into CASSIDSGAISYEQYF.

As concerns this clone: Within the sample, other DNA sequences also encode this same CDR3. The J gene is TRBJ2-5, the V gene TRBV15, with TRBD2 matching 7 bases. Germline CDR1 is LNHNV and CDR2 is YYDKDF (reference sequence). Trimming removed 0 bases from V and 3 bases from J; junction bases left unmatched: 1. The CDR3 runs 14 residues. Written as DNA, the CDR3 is TGTGCCACCAGCAGAGATCGGGGGGAAGAGACCCAGTACTTC. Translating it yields CATSRDRGEETQYF.

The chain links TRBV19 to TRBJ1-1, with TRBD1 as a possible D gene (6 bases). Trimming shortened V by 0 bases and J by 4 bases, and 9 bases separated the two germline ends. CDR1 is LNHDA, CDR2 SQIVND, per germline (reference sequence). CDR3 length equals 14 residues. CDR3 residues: CASSIDGTRTEAFF. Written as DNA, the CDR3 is TGTGCCAGTAGTATAGACGGGACACGCACTGAAGCTTTCTTT.

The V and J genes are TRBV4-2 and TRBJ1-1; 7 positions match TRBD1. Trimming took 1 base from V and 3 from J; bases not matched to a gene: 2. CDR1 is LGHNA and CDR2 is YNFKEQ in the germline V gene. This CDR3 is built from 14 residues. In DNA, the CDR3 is TGTGCCAGCAGCCAAGGACAGGGCCACACTGAAGCTTTCTTT. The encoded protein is CASSQGQGHTEAFF.

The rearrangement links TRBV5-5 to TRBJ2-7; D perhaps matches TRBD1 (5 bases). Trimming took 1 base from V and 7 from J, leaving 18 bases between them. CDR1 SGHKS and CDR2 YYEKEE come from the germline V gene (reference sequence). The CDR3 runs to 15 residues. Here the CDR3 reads CASSLSGNRYLEQYF. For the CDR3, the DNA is TGTGCCAGCAGCTTGTCTGGGAACAGGTATCTGGAGCAGTACTTC.

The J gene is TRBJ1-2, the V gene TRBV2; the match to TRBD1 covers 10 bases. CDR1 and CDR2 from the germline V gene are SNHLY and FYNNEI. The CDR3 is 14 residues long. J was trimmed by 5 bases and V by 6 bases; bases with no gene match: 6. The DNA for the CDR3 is TGTGCCAGCAGAGGGGGACAGGGGACTTATGGCTACACCTTC. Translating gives CASRGGQGTYGYTF.